This T cell receptor (beta chain) originates from a study of T cells after posttransplantation cyclophosphamide. Treatment was busulfan-fludarabine conditioning, a marrow graft, and cyclophosphamide on days +3 and +4. This CDR3 is built from 12 residues. Trimming cost V 7 bases and J 9 bases, with 13 bases left between them. The germline CDR1 and CDR2 sequences are LNHDA and SQIVND (reference sequence). Some clones are missing from TCRdb's copy, which holds only in-frame ones; the method was immunoSEQ multiplex PCR. Among approximately 8,300 clones, roughly 80% were seen once, and the ten largest hold 15% to 20%.

The source was CD4+ T cells sorted from blood, collected more than 1,000 days after allogeneic stem cell transplant with posttransplant cyclophosphamide. The chain links TRBV19 to TRBJ1-5; D possibly corresponds to TRBD1 (5 bases). This clonotype originated in a female patient between 35 and 55 years old who received an allogeneic stem cell transplant from a related donor, was CMV-positive, and had no GVHD. Some T cells may arise from the graft donor. CDR3 in DNA: TGTGCCAGTAATCAGGGAGGATCGCCCCAGCATTTT. Encoded protein: CASNQGGSPQHF.